The 27 T cell receptor beta chains below were found in one sample sequenced in a study of beta chain features in type 1 diabetes. Study-level findings and limits: Shortening of TCRB CDR3s, moderate but significant, appeared in all four CD4+ subsets of Type 1 diabetes patients.

Antigens of these TCRs are unknown. Sequenced material consisted of expressed TCRB transcripts (all of the isolated RNA was reverse transcribed). Sequencing was performed with immunoSEQ multiplex PCR; in TCRdb, only in-frame clones are kept and a portion is missing. The sample lists 600,000 or so clones; 12% were seen once. Sequencing input: naive CD4+ T cells from blood. All receptors come from a man aged 30 to 39 with type 1 diabetes.

The rearrangement links TRBV14 to TRBJ2-7; perhaps TRBD2 as D (6 bases). This CDR3 is 12 amino acids long. Germline assignment: CDR1 SGHDN and CDR2 FVKESK. Between the trimmed V and J ends, which lost 4 bases and 9 bases, there was a span of 13 bases. CDR3 sequence: CASSPSGGVQYF. As DNA, the CDR3 is TGTGCCAGCAGCCCAAGTGGCGGGGTGCAGTACTTC.

V gene TRBV7-6 combines with J gene TRBJ2-3; 8 positions agree with TRBD1. CDR1 SGHVS and CDR2 FNYEAQ come from the germline V gene. The CDR3 is 17 residues long. Unmatched junction bases numbered 13, after V lost 5 bases and J lost 3 bases. CDR3 nucleotide sequence: TGTGCCAGCAGCACTCGGGGACAGGCCCCGGTAACAGATACGCAGTATTTT. This translates into CASSTRGQAPVTDTQYF.

In this sample, this clone turned up a few times. V is TRBV18 and J is TRBJ2-5; the D gene is possibly TRBD1 (6 bases). The CDR3 has 15 residues. The V gene's germline CDR1 is KGHSH and CDR2 LQKENI. V was pared by 6 bases and J by 0 bases, with 14 bases between. The CDR3 bases are TGTGCCAGCTCGCCTATGGACAGTAACCAAGAGACCCAGTACTTC. Encoded protein: CASSPMDSNQETQYF. The whole variable domain, remainder taken from reference TRBV18 and TRBJ2-5, is NAGVMQNPRHLVRRRGQEARLRCSPMKGHSHVYWYRQLPEEGLKFMVYLQKENIIDESGMPKERFSAEFPKEGPSILRIQQVVRGDSAAYFCASSPMDSNQETQYFGPGTRLLVL.

The chain uses TRBV29-1 and TRBJ1-2, with D perhaps TRBD1 (6 bases). V shed 5 bases and J shed 0 bases, with 13 bases lying between them. Looked up from germline, CDR1 is SQVTM and CDR2 is ANQGSEA. The CDR3 is 14 residues long. CDR3: CSVPDRTSNYGYTF. Written as DNA, the CDR3 is TGCAGCGTTCCCGACAGGACTTCTAACTATGGCTACACCTTC.

This clone was found a few times. CDR3 region: CASRLDRESHYGYTF. In DNA, the CDR3 is TGTGCCAGCAGGCTAGACAGGGAATCTCACTATGGCTACACCTTC. V gene TRBV2 combines with J gene TRBJ1-2; 7 bases are shared with TRBD1. The V gene end was trimmed by 6 bases and the J gene end by 3 bases; junction bases not matched to a gene: 10. Germline V gives CDR1 SNHLY, CDR2 FYNNEI. The CDR3 sequence is 15 residues long.

The chain joins TRBV5-1 to TRBJ2-5; 7 bases line up with TRBD1. The V gene's germline CDR1 is SGHRS and CDR2 YFSETQ. The length of the CDR3 is 14 residues. Trimming removed 8 bases from V and 2 bases from J; junction bases left unmatched: 9. The CDR3 DNA reads as TGCGCCAGTCAGACAGGGCGTTCTCAAGAGACCCAGTACTTC. It encodes CASQTGRSQETQYF.

There are a few counts of this clone. This chain uses TRBV29-1 with TRBJ1-2, with 10 positions matching TRBD1. The CDR3 contains 12 residues. With 6 bases clipped from V and 5 bases from J, the junction kept 3 bases outside the gene matches. Germline CDR1 SQVTM, CDR2 ANQGSEA. The CDR3 here is CSVRTGGYGYTF. The DNA of the CDR3 is TGCAGCGTCCGGACAGGGGGGTATGGCTACACCTTC.

There are a few counts of this clone. The chain uses TRBV7-2 and TRBJ2-6; D uncertain. Germline CDR1 is SGHTA and CDR2 is FQGNSA. V was clipped by 1 base and J by 4 bases, with 17 bases between them. CDR3 length equals 18 residues. CDR3 nucleotides: TGTGCCAGCAGCTTAGTAGGTATAGGATCTGGAGGGGCCAACGTCCTGACTTTC. Its translation: CASSLVGIGSGGANVLTF.

The chain joins TRBV4-3 to TRBJ1-2; TRBD1 matches 9 bases. CDR1 and CDR2 from the germline V gene are LGHNA and YSLEER. The length of the CDR3 is 17 residues. V shed 4 bases and J 5 bases; nucleotides not matched to a gene: 14. The CDR3 protein is CASSPSIFRDRAYGYTF. Here the CDR3 DNA reads TGCGCCAGCAGCCCCTCAATATTCCGGGACAGGGCTTATGGCTACACCTTC.

This clone came up a few times. The V and J genes are TRBV30 and TRBJ1-6; D is possibly TRBD1 (6 bases). V lost 4 bases and J lost 8, with 15 bases in between. This CDR3 is built from 14 residues. Germline V gene sequence: CDR1 GTSNPN, CDR2 SVGIG (reference sequence). The CDR3 nucleotides read TGTGCCTGGAACCCCTGGGGGGGCGATTCACCCCTCCACTTT. The encoded protein is CAWNPWGGDSPLHF.

The chain is built from TRBV27 and TRBJ1-2, with 9 nucleotides matching TRBD1. Germline V gives CDR1 MNHEY, CDR2 SMNVEV (reference sequence). With 7 bases clipped from V and 10 bases from J, the junction kept 7 bases outside the gene matches. CDR3 length equals 12 residues. CDR3 DNA sequence: TGTGCCAGCAAGACGGGACAGGGAGCCTACACCTTC. Translation gives CASKTGQGAYTF.

This clone was recorded a few times. This chain connects TRBV18 to TRBJ2-1; D uncertain. V shed 0 bases and J shed 4 bases, with 10 bases lying between them. CDR1 is KGHSH, CDR2 LQKENI, per germline. The CDR3 spans 15 residues. CDR3 region: CASSPPALPYNEQFF. The CDR3 coding sequence is TGTGCCAGCTCACCACCGGCTCTACCATACAATGAGCAGTTCTTC.

This clone was recorded a few times. The CDR3 DNA follows: TGTGCCAGCAGCTCCTCGGGACAGGGAGAAGAGACCCAGTACTTC. It encodes CASSSSGQGEETQYF. The chain joins TRBV7-9 to TRBJ2-5, with 9 bases matching TRBD1. V lost 4 bases to trimming and J lost 3 bases; unmatched junction nucleotides: 6. Germline V gene lookup returns CDR1 SEHNR and CDR2 FQNEAQ (reference sequence). The CDR3 has 15 amino acids.

This rearrangement joins TRBV7-9 to TRBJ2-2, with 10 bases identical to TRBD1. The CDR3 is made up of 17 amino acids. Germline V CDR1 and CDR2: SEHNR, FQNEAQ (reference sequence). Trimming removed 5 bases from V and 1 base from J; junction bases left unmatched: 7. The CDR3 here is CASSIKWDRGNTGELFF. DNA for the CDR3: TGTGCCAGCAGCATCAAATGGGACAGGGGGAACACCGGGGAGCTGTTTTTT.

This chain uses TRBV9 with TRBJ2-1; D gene uncertain. This CDR3 is built from 16 residues. From germline, CDR1 is SGDLS and CDR2 YYNGEE. The V end was cut by 0 bases, the J end by 0 bases, with 10 bases between. The CDR3 reads CASSVVMASSYNEQFF. The CDR3 DNA reads TGTGCCAGCAGCGTAGTCATGGCGAGCTCCTACAATGAGCAGTTCTTC.

The chain employs TRBV6-6 and TRBJ2-7, with D uncertain. CDR3 size: 12 residues. Germline CDR1 is MNHNY and CDR2 is SVGAGI (reference sequence). Trimming stripped 2 bases from V and 3 bases from J, with 5 bases between. The CDR3 nucleotides are TGTGCCAGCAGTTACGGCTACTACGAGCAGTACTTC. As protein: CASSYGYYEQYF.

This clone has just a few counts. The V and J genes are TRBV19 and TRBJ2-1; TRBD2 agrees at 8 bases. From germline, CDR1 is LNHDA and CDR2 SQIVND (reference sequence). The CDR3 covers 14 residues. The junction had 4 bases not matched to a gene; V was cut back by 4 bases and J by 5 bases. DNA of the CDR3: TGTGCCAGTAGTAACCAGCGGGGGCACAATGAGCAGTTCTTC. It is translated as CASSNQRGHNEQFF. Full variable domain (rest looked up from reference TRBV19 and TRBJ2-1): DGGITQSPKYLFRKEGQNVTLSCEQNLNHDAMYWYRQDPGQGLRLIYYSQIVNDFQKGDIAEGYSVSREKKESFPLTVTSAQKNPTAFYLCASSNQRGHNEQFFGPGTRLTVL.

This clone has only a few counts. The V gene is TRBV29-1, the J gene TRBJ2-5; TRBD1 agrees at 10 bases. The CDR3 covers 14 residues. The trim removed 6 bases at V and 5 bases at J, leaving 9 bases unmatched. Germline V lookup: CDR1 SQVTM, CDR2 ANQGSEA. CDR3: CSVARTGGRETQYF. CDR3 sequence (DNA): TGCAGCGTGGCCCGGACAGGGGGAAGGGAGACCCAGTACTTC. Drawing the rest from reference TRBV29-1 and TRBJ2-5, the complete variable domain is SAVISQKPSRDICQRGTSLTIQCQVDSQVTMMFWYRQQPGQSLTLIATANQGSEATYESGFVIDKFPISRPNLTFSTLTVSNMSPEDSSIYLCSVARTGGRETQYFGPGTRLLVL.

The rearrangement links TRBV5-1 to TRBJ2-7; D is possibly TRBD1 or TRBD2 (5 bases each). This CDR3 comprises 14 residues. CDR1 SGHRS and CDR2 YFSETQ come from the germline V gene. The germline V and J ends were trimmed by 2 bases and 3 bases, with 12 bases remaining between them. The CDR3 here is CASSLPGTLYEQYF. The CDR3 bases are TGCGCCAGCAGCTTACCCGGGACCCTCTACGAGCAGTACTTC.

This clone has more than one count but fewer than ten. The chain recombines TRBV28 with TRBJ1-2; TRBD1 might be the D (5 bases). Germline assignment: CDR1 MDHEN and CDR2 SYDVKM. CDR3 length equals 12 residues. V was trimmed by 11 bases and J by 2 bases, leaving 12 bases between them. The CDR3 reads CALGKGNYGYTF. CDR3 coding DNA: TGTGCCCTTGGAAAGGGGAACTATGGCTACACCTTC.

This clone was recorded a few times. The rearrangement uses TRBV9 and TRBJ1-1, with TRBD1 identical over 8 bases. Germline V CDR1 and CDR2: SGDLS, YYNGEE. J lost 5 bases, V lost 4 bases, and 10 bases had no gene match. The CDR3 loop spans 15 amino acids. The CDR3: CASSPQDRDGTEAFF. The CDR3 DNA reads TGTGCCAGCAGCCCTCAGGACAGGGATGGGACTGAAGCTTTCTTT.

A few counts support this clone. The chain links TRBV6-1 to TRBJ2-7; 7 positions agree with TRBD1. In germline, CDR1 is MNHNS, CDR2 SASEGT. The CDR3 runs to 15 residues. Trimming took 5 bases from V and 3 from J; bases not matched to a gene: 10. The CDR3 sequence: CASSTEGGLVYEQYF. CDR3 in DNA: TGTGCCAGCAGTACCGAAGGGGGCTTGGTCTACGAGCAGTACTTC.

The chain uses TRBV29-1 and TRBJ1-2; 7 positions agree with TRBD1. Trimming removed 5 bases from V and 8 bases from J; junction bases left unmatched: 11. This CDR3 is built from 13 residues. Germline values: CDR1 SQVTM, CDR2 ANQGSEA. The CDR3 sequence is CSVKGAPVWGYTF. The DNA for the CDR3 is TGCAGCGTTAAGGGGGCTCCCGTATGGGGCTACACCTTC.

The table lists this clone with a few counts. The rearrangement uses TRBV7-3 and TRBJ2-7; D perhaps matches TRBD1 (6 bases). The germline gives CDR1 SGHTA, CDR2 FQGTGA. Trimming left V 2 bases short and J 5 bases short, with 7 bases between. This CDR3 is built from 12 residues. The CDR3 region has the DNA TGTGCCAGCAGCTTACAGGGGAACGAGCAGTACTTC. Translation: CASSLQGNEQYF.

This clone was observed a single time. The J gene is TRBJ1-2, the V gene TRBV5-1; 7 bases match TRBD1. Trimming at V came to 7 bases and at J to 7 bases, leaving 7 bases not matched to a gene. The CDR3 extends over 12 amino acids. Germline V CDR1 and CDR2: SGHRS, YFSETQ. The DNA of the CDR3 is TGCGCCAGCGCCCCAGGGGGGTCTGGCTACACCTTC. Its protein is CASAPGGSGYTF.

The chain recombines TRBV30 with TRBJ1-4; a weak D match, TRBD1 (6 bases). The V gene lost 5 bases and the J gene lost 4 bases, with 11 bases spanning the gap. This CDR3 comprises 13 residues. Germline lookup yields CDR1 GTSNPN and CDR2 SVGIG (reference sequence). The CDR3 region is CAWDGQINEKLFF. The DNA of the CDR3 is TGTGCCTGGGATGGACAGATTAATGAAAAACTGTTTTTT. The full variable domain, with the rest looked up from reference TRBV30 and TRBJ1-4, is SQTIHQWPATLVQPVGSPLSLECTVEGTSNPNLYWYRQAAGRGLQLLFYSVGIGQISSEVPQNLSASRPQDRQFILSSKKLLLSDSGFYLCAWDGQINEKLFFGSGTQLSVL.

The chain is built from TRBV5-1 and TRBJ2-3, with 12 bases identical to TRBD2. Germline-derived CDR1 and CDR2 are SGHRS and YFSETQ. Trimming removed 2 bases from V and 2 bases from J; junction bases left unmatched: 6. The CDR3 spans 17 residues. CDR3 loop: CASSFRTSGGPTDTQYF. Written as DNA, the CDR3 is TGCGCCAGCAGCTTCCGTACTAGCGGGGGGCCCACAGATACGCAGTATTTT.